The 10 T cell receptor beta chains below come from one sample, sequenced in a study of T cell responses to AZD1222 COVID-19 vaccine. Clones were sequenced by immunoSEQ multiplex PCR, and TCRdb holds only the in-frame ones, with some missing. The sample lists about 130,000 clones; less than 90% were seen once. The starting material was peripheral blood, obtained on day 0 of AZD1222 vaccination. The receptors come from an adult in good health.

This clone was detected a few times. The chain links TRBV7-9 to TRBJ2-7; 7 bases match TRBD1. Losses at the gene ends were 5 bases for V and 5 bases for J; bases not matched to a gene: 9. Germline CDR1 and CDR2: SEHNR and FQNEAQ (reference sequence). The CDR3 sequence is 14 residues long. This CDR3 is CASSLGPGGNEQYF. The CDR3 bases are TGTGCCAGCAGCCTCGGGCCAGGGGGAAACGAGCAGTACTTC.

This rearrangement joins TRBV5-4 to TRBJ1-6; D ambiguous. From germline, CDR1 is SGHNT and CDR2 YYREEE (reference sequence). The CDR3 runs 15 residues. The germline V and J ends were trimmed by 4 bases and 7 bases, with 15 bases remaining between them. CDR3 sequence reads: CASSASGPGNSPLHF. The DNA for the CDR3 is TGTGCCAGCAGCGCCTCCGGGCCAGGAAATTCACCCCTCCACTTT.

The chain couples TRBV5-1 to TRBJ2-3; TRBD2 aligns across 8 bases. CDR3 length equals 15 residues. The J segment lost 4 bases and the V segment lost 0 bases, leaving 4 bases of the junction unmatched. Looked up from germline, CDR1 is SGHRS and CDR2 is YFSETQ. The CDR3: CASSLALADPDTQYF. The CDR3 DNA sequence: TGCGCCAGCAGCTTGGCACTAGCGGACCCAGATACGCAGTATTTT.

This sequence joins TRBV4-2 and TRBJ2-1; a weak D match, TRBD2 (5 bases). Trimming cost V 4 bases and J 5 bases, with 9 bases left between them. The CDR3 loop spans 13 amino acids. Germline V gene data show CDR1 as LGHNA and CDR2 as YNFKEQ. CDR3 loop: CASSPDWDNEQFF. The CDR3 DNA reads TGTGCCAGCAGCCCGGACTGGGACAATGAGCAGTTCTTC.

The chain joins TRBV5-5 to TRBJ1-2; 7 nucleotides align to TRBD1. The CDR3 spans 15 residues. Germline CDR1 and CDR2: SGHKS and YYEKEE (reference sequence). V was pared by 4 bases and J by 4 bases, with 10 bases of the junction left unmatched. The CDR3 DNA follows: TGTGCCAGCAGCGGAAAAAGGGGGCTCGGCTATGGCTACACCTTC. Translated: CASSGKRGLGYGYTF. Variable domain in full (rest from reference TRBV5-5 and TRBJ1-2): DAGVTQSPTHLIKTRGQQVTLRCSPISGHKSVSWYQQVLGQGPQFIFQYYEKEERGRGNFPDRFSARQFPNYSSELNVNALLLGDSALYLCASSGKRGLGYGYTFGSGTRLTVV.

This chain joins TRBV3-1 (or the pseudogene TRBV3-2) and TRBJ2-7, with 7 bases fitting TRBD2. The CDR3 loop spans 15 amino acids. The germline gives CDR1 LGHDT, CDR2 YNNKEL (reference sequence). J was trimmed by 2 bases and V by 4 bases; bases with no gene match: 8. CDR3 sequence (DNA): TGTGCCAGCAGCCCACTGGGGGGAGGGCCCTACGAGCAGTACTTC. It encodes CASSPLGGGPYEQYF.

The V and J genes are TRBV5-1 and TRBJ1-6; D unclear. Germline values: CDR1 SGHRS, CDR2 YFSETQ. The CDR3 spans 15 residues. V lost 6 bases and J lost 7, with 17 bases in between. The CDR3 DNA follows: TGCGCCAGCACTATCACAGCCCTCGACAATTCACCCCTCCACTTT. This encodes CASTITALDNSPLHF.

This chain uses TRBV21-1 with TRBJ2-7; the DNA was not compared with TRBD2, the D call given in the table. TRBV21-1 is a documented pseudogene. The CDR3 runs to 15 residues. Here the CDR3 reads CASSRTSSGLYEQYF. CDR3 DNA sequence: TGTGCCAGCAGCAGAACCTCTAGCGGACTTTACGAGCAGTACTTC.

The CDR3 spells CASSLTGSGTGEAFF. The CDR3 region has the DNA TGTGCCAGCAGCTTGACGGGGTCCGGAACGGGTGAAGCTTTCTTT. This chain connects TRBV11-2 to TRBJ1-1; D gene uncertain. This CDR3 is built from 15 residues. The V and J ends lost 3 bases and 7 bases respectively, with 18 bases between them. Per germline, CDR1 SGHAT and CDR2 FQNNGV.

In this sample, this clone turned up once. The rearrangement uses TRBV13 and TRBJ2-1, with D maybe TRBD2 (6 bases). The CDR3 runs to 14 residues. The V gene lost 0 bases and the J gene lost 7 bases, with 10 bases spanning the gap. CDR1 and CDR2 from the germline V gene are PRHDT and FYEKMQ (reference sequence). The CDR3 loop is CASSLGRGVNEQFF. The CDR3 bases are TGTGCCAGCAGCTTAGGACGCGGGGTTAATGAGCAGTTCTTC.